This TCR beta chain emerged from a study of shared clonotypes between healthy human individuals. As concerns this clone: The germline gene is not matched at one end of the junction; a read error may be the cause.

Produced via immunoSEQ multiplex PCR; TCRdb's table is partial and in-frame only. Seen here are 2 million to 2.5 million clones, approximately 95% observed once, and the top ten hold roughly 0.13%. The germline gives CDR1 SSHAT, CDR2 FNYEAQ (reference sequence). The CDR3 is 12 amino acids. The TCR comes from a man aged 18 to 30 in good health. Sequencing was carried out using naive CD4+ T cells sorted from blood. Subset defined: CD45RA+ positively selected. The J gene is TRBJ2-2, the V gene TRBV7-7; no clear D gene. CDR3 protein: CASSPAKGELFF. CDR3 sequence (DNA): TGTGCTAGCAGCCCTGCTAAGGGGGAGCTGTTTTTT.